The 10 T cell receptor beta chains reported below all come from one sample, sequenced in a study of blood T cell repertoires in COVID-19. Method: immunoSEQ multiplex PCR; TCRdb's copy keeps in-frame clones and lacks some. The sample records tens of thousands of clones, just over 90% being singletons. Sequences were obtained from peripheral blood. These receptor sequences come from a man aged 65 to 79 with active COVID-19.

V is TRBV4-2 and J is TRBJ2-3; perhaps TRBD2 as D (5 bases). Trimming left V 1 base short and J 1 base short, with 15 bases between. Germline V gene sequence: CDR1 LGHNA, CDR2 YNFKEQ. The CDR3 consists of 17 residues. CDR3 bases: TGTGCCAGCAGCCAAGCCCGAGGGCTGTCGGGCACAGATACGCAGTATTTT. This encodes CASSQARGLSGTDTQYF.

The chain joins TRBV19 to TRBJ1-2; D is possibly TRBD1 (5 bases). The V gene lost 6 bases and the J gene lost 4 bases, with 18 bases spanning the gap. Germline V gene lookup returns CDR1 LNHDA and CDR2 SQIVND (reference sequence). This CDR3 has 15 residues. CDR3 DNA sequence: TGTGCCAGTAGGCCAGGGTCCGGGGAGGGCTATGGCTACACCTTC. It specifies CASRPGSGEGYGYTF.

The V gene is TRBV28, the J gene TRBJ2-2, with 8 bases matching TRBD1. The J segment lost 6 bases and the V segment lost 6 bases, leaving 9 bases of the junction unmatched. The CDR3 is made up of 15 amino acids. Germline V gives CDR1 MDHEN, CDR2 SYDVKM. CDR3 sequence reads: CASSPTVTGAGELFF. The CDR3 DNA reads TGTGCCAGCAGCCCCACCGTGACAGGGGCCGGGGAGCTGTTTTTT.

J is TRBJ1-1 and V is TRBV7-3; D uncertain. V was shortened by 1 base and J by 1 base, with 13 bases between the two germline ends. CDR1 is SGHTA, CDR2 FQGTGA, per germline. The CDR3 covers 16 residues. CDR3 sequence (DNA): TGTGCCAGCAGCTTAAATGGCGGCCTAAGGAACACTGAAGCTTTCTTT. It yields the protein CASSLNGGLRNTEAFF. Filled out from reference TRBV7-3 and TRBJ1-1, the complete variable domain reads GAGVSQTPSNKVTEKGKYVELRCDPISGHTALYWYRQSLGQGPEFLIYFQGTGAADDSGLPNDRFFAVRPEGSVSTLKIQRTERGDSAVYLCASSLNGGLRNTEAFFGQGTRLTVV.

V is TRBV28 and J is TRBJ1-6, with 10 bases that match TRBD1. With 5 bases clipped from V and 9 bases from J, the junction kept 10 bases outside the gene matches. Germline CDR1 MDHEN, CDR2 SYDVKM. The CDR3 contains 16 residues. This CDR3 reads CASSPPFGTGVSPLHF. The CDR3 DNA follows: TGTGCCAGCAGTCCCCCTTTTGGGACAGGGGTTTCACCCCTCCACTTT.

This clone was observed once. V and J are TRBV9 and TRBJ1-6, with 7 bases lining up with TRBD1. Per the germline V gene, CDR1 is SGDLS and CDR2 is YYNGEE. This CDR3 has 15 residues. The V gene end was trimmed by 0 bases and the J gene end by 3 bases; junction bases not matched to a gene: 0. The CDR3 reads CASSVAGGYNSPLHF. For the CDR3, the DNA is TGTGCCAGCAGCGTAGCAGGGGGCTATAATTCACCCCTCCACTTT.

The rearrangement joins TRBV7-2 to TRBJ2-5; possible D gene TRBD2, 6 bases. The length of the CDR3 is 14 residues. Germline CDR1 is SGHTA and CDR2 is FQGNSA. Trimming pared 5 bases from V and 5 bases from J, leaving 15 bases between. CDR3 sequence: CASSHGTAGETQYF. For the CDR3, the DNA is TGTGCCAGCAGCCACGGGACGGCGGGGGAGACCCAGTACTTC.

The V and J genes are TRBV19 and TRBJ1-2, with D uncertain. Trimming stripped 5 bases from V and 0 bases from J, with 7 bases between. Germline V CDR1 and CDR2: LNHDA, SQIVND (reference sequence). CDR3 size: 13 residues. CDR3 bases: TGTGCCAGTAGTGCCGCAGCTAACTATGGCTACACCTTC. It encodes CASSAAANYGYTF.

CDR3 protein: CASSYSLNSPLHF. The CDR3 nucleotides read TGTGCCAGCAGTTACTCCCTAAATTCACCCCTCCACTTT. The chain links TRBV6-6 to TRBJ1-6; no clear D. This CDR3 region has 13 residues. Germline-derived CDR1 and CDR2 are MNHNY and SVGAGI (reference sequence). The V end was cut by 0 bases, the J end by 7 bases, with 4 bases between.

This CDR3 reads CASSERLAGAYEQYF. The CDR3 nucleotides read TGTGCCAGCAGTGAAAGGCTAGCGGGGGCCTACGAGCAGTACTTC. V is TRBV25-1 and J is TRBJ2-7, with 10 bases lining up with TRBD2. The germline V gene encodes CDR1 MGHDK and CDR2 SYGVNS. V lost 2 bases, J lost 2 bases, and 3 bases stayed unmatched. The CDR3 totals 15 residues.